Listed below are T cell receptor beta chains from one sample, sequenced in a study of blood T cell repertoires in COVID-19. Repertoires were generated with immunoSEQ multiplex PCR, while TCRdb's copy carries only in-frame clones and drops some. This table has approximately 110,000 clones, approximately 80% appearing once. Sequencing used peripheral blood. The receptor source for this set is a man aged 80 or over with acute or convalescent COVID-19. Both conserved end residues are part of each CDR3. D genes are given only for firm matches. Expanded clones get a size class; other rows say once, few or many, or leave the size out.

V gene	clone size	J gene	D gene	CDR3 DNA	CDR3 protein
TRBV5-1	few	TRBJ1-1	-	TGCGCCAGCAGCTTGGCCAATTCAGTGAACACTGAAGCTTTCTTT	CASSLANSVNTEAFF
TRBV6-2/TRBV6-3	-	TRBJ2-3	TRBD1	TGTGCCAGCAGTGAGGCCGGGACAGGGGTGGGGGATACGCAGTATTTT	CASSEAGTGVGDTQYF
TRBV28	-	TRBJ1-2	-	TGTGCCAGCAGCCCAAGTGGGACACCGAACTATGGCTACACCTTC	CASSPSGTPNYGYTF
TRBV5-6	-	TRBJ1-2	-	TGTGCCAGCAGCTTGGGTTTAAATTGGTGGCGGGGCTACACCTTC	CASSLGLNWWRGYTF
TRBV30	-	TRBJ2-1	TRBD2	TGTGCCTGGAATAGGGACTACCCCGATGAGCAGTTCTTC	CAWNRDYPDEQFF
TRBV30	-	TRBJ2-1	TRBD2	TGTGCCTGGAGTATAAATACGGTGGGGCGGGAGGGAAAGAACAATGAGCAGTTCTTC	CAWSINTVGREGKNNEQFF
TRBV24-1	-	TRBJ2-5	-	TGTGCCACCAGTGACCCCTTGAGGGCCCGGGAGACCCAGTACTTC	CATSDPLRARETQYF
TRBV2	once	TRBJ2-2	TRBD1	TGTGCCAGCGGGAAGGACAGGGCATCGGCCGGGGAGCTGTTTTTT	CASGKDRASAGELFF
TRBV6-2/TRBV6-3	few	TRBJ1-4	TRBD1	TGTGCCAGCAGTTTTGACAGGGGGAAACTTGCAACTAATGAAAAACTGTTTTTT	CASSFDRGKLATNEKLFF
TRBV18	-	TRBJ1-6	-	TGTGCCAGCTCACGACCCGGGGGGTTGAGTTCACCCCTCCACTTT	CASSRPGGLSSPLHF
TRBV5-1	-	TRBJ1-5	TRBD1	TGCGCCAGCAGCTTGATCGGCAGGGGGGATCAGCCCCAGCATTTT	CASSLIGRGDQPQHF
TRBV7-3	once	TRBJ2-3	TRBD2	TGTGCCAGCAGCTTAAGTCTGGTAACGGGAGGTTCTAGCACAGATACGCAGTATTTT	CASSLSLVTGGSSTDTQYF
TRBV6-5	-	TRBJ2-3	TRBD1	TGTGCCAGCACCCGACAGGGGGCAACGGATACGCAGTATTTT	CASTRQGATDTQYF